A selection of T cell receptor beta chains follows, all from one sample in a study of T cell responses to AZD1222 COVID-19 vaccine. TCRdb keeps only in-frame clones here, not all; method: immunoSEQ multiplex PCR. The data show more than 150,000 clones, over 70% seen once. The sequencing here drew on peripheral blood, taken 28 days after the second AZD1222 dose. The receptors were sampled from an adult who received the AZD1222 COVID-19 vaccine. Both conserved end residues are part of each CDR3. D genes are given only for firm matches. The size field is filled for only some rows; it gives once, few, many or a size class.

TRBJ2-1	.	17	TRBV11-3	TRBD2	TGTGCCAGCAGCTTAGATGGGGCGGGAGGCGGGTACAATGAGCAGTTCTTC	CASSLDGAGGGYNEQFF
TRBJ2-3	.	15	TRBV6-4	.	TGTGCCAGCAGTGCAGGGGAATTTGTCACAGATACGCAGTATTTT	CASSAGEFVTDTQYF
TRBJ2-7	.	15	TRBV19	TRBD2	TGTGCCAGTAGCCCCAGGGCGGGAGGATCCTACGAGCAGTACTTC	CASSPRAGGSYEQYF
TRBJ1-1	.	15	TRBV5-4	TRBD1	TGTGCCAGCAGCATCCGACAGGGGGGGAACACTGAAGCTTTCTTT	CASSIRQGGNTEAFF
TRBJ2-2	once	15	TRBV19	.	TGTGCCAGTAGTCTCGGCGGGGGCAAGACCGGGGAGCTGTTTTTT	CASSLGGGKTGELFF
TRBJ2-2	once	15	TRBV11-2	.	TGTGCCAGCAGCTTAGATATTATTTGGACCGGGGAGCTGTTTTTT	CASSLDIIWTGELFF
TRBJ2-1	.	11	TRBV6-5	.	TGTGCCAGCAGCGAGGCGGGCGAGCAGTTCTTC	CASSEAGEQFF
TRBJ2-3	.	17	TRBV11-2	.	TGTGCCAGCAGCCAGTACCCCATGCGGGTCCCCACAGATACGCAGTATTTT	CASSQYPMRVPTDTQYF
TRBJ2-1	.	15	TRBV5-4	.	TGTGCCAGCAGCTTGGATCCAGGAGGGGTCAATGAGCAGTTCTTC	CASSLDPGGVNEQFF
TRBJ1-2	.	14	TRBV27	TRBD1	TGTGCCAGCAGTTCTGGGACAGGGGGTCGCGGCTACACCTTC	CASSSGTGGRGYTF
TRBJ2-7	.	13	TRBV10-1	TRBD2	TGCGCCAGCAGCCTGTCGGGGGGACTCGAGCAGTACTTC	CASSLSGGLEQYF
TRBJ2-7	.	16	TRBV5-1	TRBD1	TGCGCCAGCAGCAAGGTGGGGGGACAGGGGGCCTACGAGCAGTACTTC	CASSKVGGQGAYEQYF
TRBJ1-1	.	12	TRBV29-1	.	TGCAGCGTTTCTGTCGCGGGGACTGAAGCTTTCTTT	CSVSVAGTEAFF
TRBJ2-1	.	14	TRBV6-5	TRBD2	TGTGCCAGCAGGCGGGAGACGAGCTACAATGAGCAGTTCTTC	CASRRETSYNEQFF
TRBJ1-1	.	13	TRBV4-3	TRBD1	TGCGCCAGCAGCCAGGAGACAGGGTCTGAAGCTTTCTTT	CASSQETGSEAFF
TRBJ2-2	.	16	TRBV27	TRBD2	TGTGCCAGCAGACTACTAGCGGGGAGTCAAACCGGGGAGCTGTTTTTT	CASRLLAGSQTGELFF
TRBJ2-4	.	16	TRBV3-1/TRBV3-2	.	TGTGCCAGCAGCCAAGGGAGGCGGGTAGCCAAAAACATTCAGTACTTC	CASSQGRRVAKNIQYF
TRBJ2-1	.	15	TRBV5-6	.	TGTGCCAGCAGCTTTGGGGTGGACAGCTACAATGAGCAGTTCTTC	CASSFGVDSYNEQFF
TRBJ2-5	.	13	TRBV5-4	.	TGTGCCAGCCGGACAGACCCTGGGGAGACCCAGTACTTC	CASRTDPGETQYF
TRBJ2-7	once	16	TRBV7-2	TRBD2	TGTGCCAGTGGTAGGACTAGCGGCACCCTGGGGTACGAGCAGTACTTC	CASGRTSGTLGYEQYF
TRBJ2-7	few	12	TRBV29-1	.	TGCAGCGTTGGAGGTACGGGGTACGAGCAGTACTTC	CSVGGTGYEQYF
TRBJ1-3	once	17	TRBV7-2	TRBD1	TGTGCCAGCAGCTTAGAAAGACAGGGGTATTCTGGAAACACCATATATTTT	CASSLERQGYSGNTIYF
TRBJ1-2	.	13	TRBV2	TRBD1	TGTGCCAGCAATGTGGGACAGGGTCCTTTCTACACCTTC	CASNVGQGPFYTF
TRBJ2-2	.	12	TRBV29-1	TRBD1	TGCAGCGCGGTACAGGGGACCGGGGAGCTGTTTTTT	CSAVQGTGELFF
TRBJ2-7	.	11	TRBV6-5	.	TGTGCCAGCAGTTACCAAGGAGAGCAGTACTTC	CASSYQGEQYF
TRBJ2-1	.	16	TRBV19	.	TGTGCCAGTAGAGGTTTTAGGCCCGGGATATCGAATGAGCAGTTCTTC	CASRGFRPGISNEQFF
TRBJ1-6	.	16	TRBV27	TRBD1	TGTGCCAGCAGTTTAAAGGGACAGGGGGCAGGTTCACCCCTCCACTTT	CASSLKGQGAGSPLHF
TRBJ2-2	.	16	TRBV4-2	.	TGTGCCAGCAGCTCTCGGACACAGGCGAACACCGGGGAGCTGTTTTTT	CASSSRTQANTGELFF
TRBJ2-5	once	14	TRBV28	.	TGTGCCAGCAGTTTATCTCGGACCGTGGGGACCCAGTACTTC	CASSLSRTVGTQYF
TRBJ1-1	.	14	TRBV5-4	.	TGTGCCAGCAGCCCACCGGACAAGAACACTGAAGCTTTCTTT	CASSPPDKNTEAFF
TRBJ2-1	.	11	TRBV5-8	.	TGTGCCAGCAGCTTCTACAATGAGCAGTTCTTC	CASSFYNEQFF
TRBJ1-5	.	15	TRBV18	.	TGTGCCAGCTCACCGGGGGGCGCGAACAATCAGCCCCAGCATTTT	CASSPGGANNQPQHF
TRBJ1-1	.	13	TRBV6-1	.	TGTGCCAACCAGGTGGGGGAAGGGGCTGAAGCTTTCTTT	CANQVGEGAEAFF
TRBJ1-5	once	13	TRBV19	.	TGTGCCGTGGGGGGGGAGGTCGGACAGCCCCAGCATTTT	CAVGGEVGQPQHF
TRBJ2-5	.	11	TRBV20-1	.	TGCAGTGCTAGGGAGGGAGAGACCCAGTACTTC	CSAREGETQYF
TRBJ2-7	.	15	TRBV4-1	.	TGCGCCAGCAGTCTCCACCTTCTTGGGACCTACGAGCAGTACTTC	CASSLHLLGTYEQYF
TRBJ1-1	.	15	TRBV7-2	.	TGTGCCAGCAGCTTAGGGAGAACACAGGGCACTGAAGCTTTCTTT	CASSLGRTQGTEAFF
TRBJ2-5	.	15	TRBV28	TRBD1	TGTGCCAGCAGCCAGGACAGGGGGCTTAGGGAGACCCAGTACTTC	CASSQDRGLRETQYF
TRBJ1-4	.	16	TRBV19	.	TGTGCCAGTAGGGGATCCCAGGGGACCCCTAATGAAAAACTGTTTTTT	CASRGSQGTPNEKLFF
TRBJ2-2	.	14	TRBV24-1	.	TGTGCCACCAGTGACAGACCCGGCACCGGGGAGCTGTTTTTT	CATSDRPGTGELFF
TRBJ2-7	few	16	TRBV28	.	TGTGCCAGCAGTTTTCCCCTCAGGGGAACTCTCCACGAGCAGTACTTC	CASSFPLRGTLHEQYF
TRBJ1-6	.	14	TRBV19	TRBD1	TGTGCCAGTAGTCCCCGGGACAGGAATTCACCCCTCCACTTT	CASSPRDRNSPLHF
TRBJ2-1	.	13	TRBV28	.	TGTGCCAGCAGCTGGTCGGGGAGGAATGAGCAGTTCTTC	CASSWSGRNEQFF
TRBJ1-2	.	11	TRBV24-1	.	TGTGCCACCAGTCAAGGGATCGGCTACACCTTC	CATSQGIGYTF